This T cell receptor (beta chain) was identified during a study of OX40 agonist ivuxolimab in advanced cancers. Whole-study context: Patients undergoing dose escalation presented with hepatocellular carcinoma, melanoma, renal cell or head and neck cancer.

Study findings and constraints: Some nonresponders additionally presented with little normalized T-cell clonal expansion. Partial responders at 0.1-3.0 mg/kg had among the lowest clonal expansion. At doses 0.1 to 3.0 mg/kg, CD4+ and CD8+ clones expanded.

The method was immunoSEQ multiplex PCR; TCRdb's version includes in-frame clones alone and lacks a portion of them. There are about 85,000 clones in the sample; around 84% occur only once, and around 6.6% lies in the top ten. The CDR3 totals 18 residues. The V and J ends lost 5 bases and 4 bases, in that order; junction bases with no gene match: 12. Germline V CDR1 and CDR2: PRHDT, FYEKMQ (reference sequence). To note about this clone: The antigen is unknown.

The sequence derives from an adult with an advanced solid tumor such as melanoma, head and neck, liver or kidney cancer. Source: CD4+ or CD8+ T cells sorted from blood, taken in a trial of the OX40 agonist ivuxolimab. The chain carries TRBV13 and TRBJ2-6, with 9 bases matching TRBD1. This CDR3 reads CASSQAGTGIPGANVLTF. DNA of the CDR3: TGTGCCAGCAGCCAGGCCGGGACAGGGATCCCCGGGGCCAACGTCCTGACTTTC.